The sequence of this T cell receptor beta chain was determined in a study of blood T cells in healthy people across ages. Combining a sample-barcoded 5' primer with a J-beta primer mix, a second PCR ran for roughly 7 to 12 cycles. MiXCR, run by TCRdb on the 5' RACE reads, gives a single entry per CDR3 protein. The sample lists 1.5 million to 2 million distinct CDR3 sequences, 28% seen once, with more than 6% in the top ten. The germline CDR1 and CDR2 sequences are SQVTM and ANQGSEA. V shed 3 bases and J shed 3 bases, with 18 bases lying between them. The CDR3 runs to 15 residues. This clonotype was seen a handful of times.

The sequence was collected from a woman in her 30s in good health. What was sequenced was blood. V gene TRBV29-1 combines with J gene TRBJ2-7; D perhaps matches TRBD2 (6 bases). The CDR3 DNA is TGCAGCGTTGAGGGGGTGGAGGGAGGACTCTACGAGCAGTACTTC. Encoded protein: CSVEGVEGGLYEQYF.